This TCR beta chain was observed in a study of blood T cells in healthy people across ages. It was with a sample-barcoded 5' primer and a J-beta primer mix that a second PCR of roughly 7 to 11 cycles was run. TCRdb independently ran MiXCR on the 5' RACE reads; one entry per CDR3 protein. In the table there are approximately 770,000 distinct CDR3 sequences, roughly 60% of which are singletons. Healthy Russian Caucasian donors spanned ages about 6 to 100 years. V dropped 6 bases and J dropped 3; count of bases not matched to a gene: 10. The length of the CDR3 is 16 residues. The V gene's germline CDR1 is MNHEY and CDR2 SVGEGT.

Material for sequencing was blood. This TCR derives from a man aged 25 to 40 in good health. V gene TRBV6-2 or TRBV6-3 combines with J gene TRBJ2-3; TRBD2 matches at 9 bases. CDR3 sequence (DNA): TGTGCCAGCAGCCCCCCCCGCGGGGGGGCGACAGATACGCAGTATTTT. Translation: CASSPPRGGATDTQYF.